A selection of T cell receptor beta chains follows, all from one sample in a study of identical twins. TCRdb recomputed calls from the 5' RACE reads with MiXCR, one row per CDR3 protein. The table includes around 1.7 million distinct CDR3 sequences, around a third detected once. The specimen was cord blood. All receptors derive from a newborn girl in good health. Each CDR3 is given with its conserved first and last residue. D genes are given only for firm matches. Clone size is not always given. Where it is, it says once, few, many or a class for expanded clones.

V	D	size	J	DNA	CDR3
TRBV4-2	TRBD2	-	TRBJ2-1	TGTGCCAGCAGCCAAGGAAGTTTACTAGCGGGAGGGTACAATGAGCAGTTCTTC	CASSQGSLLAGGYNEQFF
TRBV5-1	TRBD2	few	TRBJ2-3	TGCGCCAGCAGCATACCGGGACTAGCGGGCACAGATACGCAGTATTTT	CASSIPGLAGTDTQYF
TRBV9	-	-	TRBJ2-2	TGTGCCAGCAGCGCGGGACCGTGGAACACCGGGGAGCTGTTTTTT	CASSAGPWNTGELFF
TRBV20-1	-	-	TRBJ2-5	TGCAGTGCTAGAGTAGGTCTGGCAGTTTACGAGCGGTACTTC	CSARVGLAVYERYF
TRBV28	-	few	TRBJ2-1	TGTGCCAGCAGCTTCCAGAGGCTTCGAGAGAATGAGCAGTTCTTC	CASSFQRLRENEQFF
TRBV27	-	many	TRBJ2-7	TGTGCCAGCAGTCCACGTATACCCTCCTACGAGCAGTACTTC	CASSPRIPSYEQYF
TRBV6-6	-	-	TRBJ2-7	TGTGCCAGCAGTTACTCGAAGATAGTGCAGTACTTC	CASSYSKIVQYF
TRBV29-1	-	many	TRBJ1-5	TGCAGCGTTTCCGGGACCGCGAATCAGCCCCAGCATTTT	CSVSGTANQPQHF
TRBV29-1	-	few	TRBJ2-3	TGCAGCGTTGTGAGGGACGGGACAGATACGCAGTATTTT	CSVVRDGTDTQYF
TRBV2	TRBD2	many	TRBJ2-7	TGTGCCAGCAGCGGGGGACTAGCGGGATATTTTTCCCCCTACGAGCAGTACTTC	CASSGGLAGYFSPYEQYF
TRBV20-1	TRBD2	-	TRBJ2-7	TGCAGTGCTGGAAGACTAGCGGGGTTCTACGAGCAGTACTTC	CSAGRLAGFYEQYF
TRBV14	-	-	TRBJ2-7	TGTGCCAGCAGCCCAAACAGGGCCCCTTCCTACGAGCAGTACTTC	CASSPNRAPSYEQYF
TRBV5-4	-	-	TRBJ1-1	TGTGCCAGCAGCCCTTGGCCGAGACAGCAAACCCGGGGCACTGAAGCTTTCTTT	CASSPWPRQQTRGTEAFF
TRBV20-1	TRBD2	few	TRBJ2-3	TGCAGCCTGACTAGCGGGAGGGCAGATACGCAGTATTTT	CSLTSGRADTQYF
TRBV29-1	-	few	TRBJ2-2	TGCAGCGTTGTAGGTCAGAACACCGGGGAGCTGTTTTTT	CSVVGQNTGELFF
TRBV25-1	TRBD2	-	TRBJ2-3	TGTGCCAGCAGTGAATCCGCGACTAGCGGGAGGGTGGAGAACACAGATACGCAGTATTTT	CASSESATSGRVENTDTQYF
TRBV10-3	-	once	TRBJ2-3	TGTGCCATCAGGGGGTCGGACACCTCCACAGATACGCAGTATTTT	CAIRGSDTSTDTQYF
TRBV10-3	TRBD1	-	TRBJ1-2	TGTGCCATCAGTGGCGACAGGGTGGTCGGCTACACCTTC	CAISGDRVVGYTF
TRBV6-5	TRBD1	-	TRBJ1-1	TGTGCCAGCAGTTATTGGGACAGGGTGAATGCGGAAGCTTTCTTT	CASSYWDRVNAEAFF
TRBV7-6	TRBD2	-	TRBJ2-2	TGTGCCAGCAGCTTACTAGGAACGGGAGGGGACACCGGGGAGCTGTTTTTT	CASSLLGTGGDTGELFF
TRBV19	-	-	TRBJ2-1	TGTGCCAGTAGTATCCAAGCCACAGGGTACAATGAGCAGTTCTTC	CASSIQATGYNEQFF
TRBV18	TRBD2	-	TRBJ2-5	TGTGCCAGCTCACCGACTAGCGTTGAGACCCAGTACTTC	CASSPTSVETQYF
TRBV5-1	-	-	TRBJ2-1	TGCGCCAGCAGCTTGGATGGTGCTGAGACCCAGTTCTTC	CASSLDGAETQFF
TRBV12-3/TRBV12-4	-	-	TRBJ2-1	TGTGCCAGCAGTTTCGGGGGGCATGAGCAGTTCTTC	CASSFGGHEQFF
TRBV7-6	TRBD2	-	TRBJ2-3	TGTGCCAGCAGCTTATTACGGGGGGGCTTCGGCACAGATACGCAGTATTTT	CASSLLRGGFGTDTQYF
TRBV10-3	TRBD2	few	TRBJ2-7	TGTGCCATCAGGGGGACTAGCGGGGGTTCCGAGCAGTACTTC	CAIRGTSGGSEQYF
TRBV20-1	TRBD1	few	TRBJ2-1	TGCAGTGCTAGGAGGCCGACAGGGGGTTACAATGAGCAGTTCTTC	CSARRPTGGYNEQFF
TRBV7-2	TRBD1	-	TRBJ1-5	TGTGCCAGCAGCTTAACAGGGGGCACCAATCAGCCCCAGCATTTT	CASSLTGGTNQPQHF
TRBV2	TRBD1	-	TRBJ2-5	TGTGCCAGCAAGGACAGGGCCGAGACCCAGTACTTC	CASKDRAETQYF
TRBV6-6	-	few	TRBJ1-6	TGTGCCAGCAGACCCTCGACAGGAATTCGGAGTTCACCCCTCCACTTT	CASRPSTGIRSSPLHF
TRBV3-1	-	-	TRBJ2-1	TGTGCCAGCAGCCAAAAACTCATCAGGGTACGCTCCTACAATGAGCAGTTCTTC	CASSQKLIRVRSYNEQFF
TRBV10-3	TRBD1	few	TRBJ2-5	TGTGCCATCAGGACAGGGCTCCAAGAGACCCAGTACTTC	CAIRTGLQETQYF
TRBV29-1	-	-	TRBJ1-1	TGCAGCGTCCAGAGACGGCTGAACACTGAAGCTTTCTTT	CSVQRRLNTEAFF
TRBV7-2	-	few	TRBJ2-7	TGTGCCAGCAGCGCTATGCTAAATCAAGATACCCAGTACTTC	CASSAMLNQDTQYF
TRBV29-1	TRBD2	once	TRBJ2-3	TGCAGCGTTGAACGACTAGCGGGAGGGGATACGCAGTATTTT	CSVERLAGGDTQYF
TRBV2	TRBD2	-	TRBJ2-1	TGTGCCAGCAAGGAGCGGGGGACGTTATTATACAATGAGCAGTTCTTC	CASKERGTLLYNEQFF
TRBV20-1	-	-	TRBJ2-1	TGCAGTGCTAGGGTCATGTTGGGGCCGTACAATGAGCAGTTCTTC	CSARVMLGPYNEQFF
TRBV29-1	TRBD2	-	TRBJ2-1	TGCAGCGTTGCCGGGACTATCAATGAGCAGTTCTTC	CSVAGTINEQFF
TRBV10-3	-	few	TRBJ1-1	TGTGCCATCACTCCGGCGTGGATGGGCACTGAAGCTTTCTTT	CAITPAWMGTEAFF